The entry that follows covers one T cell receptor (beta chain) sequence. Its specificity is unknown. This sample is drawn from a study of cytomegalovirus exposure and HLA in healthy donors. General study results and limits: Later analysis indicated greater clonal expansion among HLA-associated TCR beta chains than among equally common other chains.

PCR employed 60 Vbeta and 13 Jbeta primers. Original data processing: A later analysis counted 80 million or so unique TCR beta chains, some 11 million shared. Sequenced by immunoSEQ multiplex PCR; TCRdb stores in-frame clones only, minus some. V, J and clone size are taken as reported in that table, and D and trimming were inferred from the DNA itself. The sample holds roughly 120,000 clones, roughly 77% seen once. Trimming removed 0 bases from V and 4 bases from J, with 13 bases in between. This CDR3 is 15 amino acids long. Germline assignment: CDR1 MNHEY and CDR2 SMNVEV (reference sequence). The receptor's source is a woman between 25 and 40 years old in good health and CMV-seronegative. V gene TRBV27 combines with J gene TRBJ2-7; TRBD2 is a possible D gene (6 bases). Sample: PBMCs. CDR3 in DNA: TGTGCCAGCAGTTTATCGACGGGACTGAATTACGAGCAGTACTTC. It encodes CASSLSTGLNYEQYF.